The 13 T cell receptor beta chains presented below share a single source sample, sequenced in a study of T-cell memory formation after mild COVID-19. From the 5' RACE reads, TCRdb called clonotypes with MiXCR, one entry per CDR3 protein. The sample yields some 410,000 distinct CDR3 sequences, under 25% seen once. Input material: PBMCs or a T cell subset sorted from them (not recorded which). The receptors shown here come from an adult woman who had mild COVID-19 (a few samples of this study predate the infection). Cell type and time point are not known.

The rearrangement links TRBV29-1 to TRBJ1-5; tentative D call: TRBD1 (5 bases). This CDR3 spans 14 amino acids. The germline V gene has CDR1 SQVTM and CDR2 ANQGSEA. The germline V and J ends were trimmed by 7 bases and 0 bases, with 13 bases remaining between them. The CDR3 region is CSARWGGSNQPQHF. CDR3 sequence (DNA): TGCAGCGCCAGGTGGGGCGGTAGCAATCAGCCCCAGCATTTT.

This clonotype occurred a few times. CDR3 sequence reads: CSAPHRGSTGELFF. The CDR3 nucleotides read TGCAGTGCTCCCCACCGGGGTTCTACCGGGGAGCTGTTTTTT. This chain joins TRBV20-1 and TRBJ2-2; TRBD2 might be the D (5 bases). Germline V CDR1 and CDR2: DFQATT, SNEGSKA (reference sequence). The CDR3 runs 14 residues. V lost 5 bases and J lost 5, with 15 bases in between.

This clonotype appeared many times. The chain is built from TRBV5-1 and TRBJ2-3, with 8 nucleotides matching TRBD2. The V gene end was trimmed by 0 bases and the J gene end by 6 bases; junction bases not matched to a gene: 3. Germline loops: CDR1 SGHRS, CDR2 YFSETQ. This CDR3 is built from 14 residues. CDR3 sequence: CASSLEASGDTQYF. The CDR3 bases are TGCGCCAGCAGCTTGGAGGCTAGCGGGGATACGCAGTATTTT. The whole variable domain, filled in from reference TRBV5-1 and TRBJ2-3, reads KAGVTQTPRYLIKTRGQQVTLSCSPISGHRSVSWYQQTPGQGLQFLFEYFSETQRNKGNFPGRFSGRQFSNSRSEMNVSTLELGDSALYLCASSLEASGDTQYFGPGTRLTVL.

This clonotype was observed a few times. The chain carries TRBV27 and TRBJ2-7, with D tentatively TRBD1 (6 bases). CDR1 and CDR2 (germline): MNHEY, SMNVEV (reference sequence). There are 14 residues in the CDR3. Trimming stripped 6 bases from V and 7 bases from J, with 19 bases between. The CDR3 loop is CASRYYQTGREQYF. The CDR3 nucleotides are TGTGCCAGCAGATACTATCAGACAGGACGGGAGCAGTACTTC.

The V and J genes are TRBV5-1 and TRBJ2-7; 9 bases line up with TRBD1. Germline V gives CDR1 SGHRS, CDR2 YFSETQ. The ends lost 4 bases at V and 3 bases at J; junction bases unmatched: 8. This CDR3 is built from 15 residues. CDR3 nucleotide sequence: TGCGCCAGCAGCCGTCAAGAGACAGGGGGCTACGAGCAGTACTTC. It is translated as CASSRQETGGYEQYF.

This clonotype has just a few counts. The chain joins TRBV12-3 or TRBV12-4 to TRBJ1-1; no clear D gene. Trimming removed 1 base at V and 4 bases at J, with 7 bases between. The CDR3 is made up of 13 amino acids. CDR3 sequence (DNA): TGTGCCAGCAGTTTAGAGCCTCTCACTGAAGCTTTCTTT. It specifies CASSLEPLTEAFF.

This clonotype has only a few counts. The rearrangement links TRBV12-3 or TRBV12-4 to TRBJ2-7, with D tentatively TRBD2 (5 bases). V was cut by 4 bases and J by 7 bases, with 20 bases left in between. The CDR3 loop spans 15 amino acids. The CDR3 is CASSSSSNTRGEQYF. CDR3 nucleotides: TGTGCCAGCAGTTCATCCTCGAACACCCGAGGGGAGCAGTACTTC.

This clonotype was found many times. The rearrangement joins TRBV20-1 to TRBJ2-7; 10 bases align to TRBD2. The length of the CDR3 is 13 residues. The ends lost 4 bases at V and 2 bases at J; junction bases unmatched: 2. Germline CDR1 DFQATT, CDR2 SNEGSKA (reference sequence). The CDR3 sequence: CSATSGSAYEQYF. In DNA, the CDR3 is TGCAGTGCTACTAGCGGGAGCGCCTACGAGCAGTACTTC.

This clonotype showed up just a few times. J is TRBJ2-1 and V is TRBV2, with unresolved D. CDR3 size: 16 residues. Trimming left V 6 bases short and J 0 bases short, with 15 bases between. CDR1 and CDR2 (germline): SNHLY, FYNNEI. The CDR3 loop is CASRSGGASSYNEQFF. CDR3 bases: TGTGCCAGCAGATCGGGTGGTGCGAGCTCCTACAATGAGCAGTTCTTC.

This clonotype was counted only a few times. The J gene is TRBJ2-2, the V gene TRBV6-2 or TRBV6-3; 10 bases are shared with TRBD2. This CDR3 is built from 17 residues. Germline CDR1 MNHEY, CDR2 SVGEGT. J was trimmed by 8 bases and V by 2 bases; bases with no gene match: 11. This chain's CDR3 is CASSYAPLAGVSGELFF. Here the CDR3 DNA reads TGTGCCAGCAGTTACGCCCCGCTAGCGGGAGTTTCTGGGGAGCTGTTTTTT.

The chain recombines TRBV19 with TRBJ2-1; 10 bases map to TRBD2. V lost 6 bases to trimming and J lost 8 bases; unmatched junction nucleotides: 13. The germline CDR1 and CDR2 sequences are LNHDA and SQIVND (reference sequence). The CDR3 covers 16 residues. For the CDR3, the DNA is TGTGCCAGTAGACCCTTAGCGGGGGGTACAAGGGATGAGCAGTTCTTC. It translates to CASRPLAGGTRDEQFF. The full variable domain, in which reference TRBV19 and TRBJ2-1 provide the parts outside the CDR3, is DGGITQSPKYLFRKEGQNVTLSCEQNLNHDAMYWYRQDPGQGLRLIYYSQIVNDFQKGDIAEGYSVSREKKESFPLTVTSAQKNPTAFYLCASRPLAGGTRDEQFFGPGTRLTVL.

This clonotype was observed a few times. The V call is TRBV15, the J call TRBJ1-4, with D uncertain. CDR1 is LNHNV, CDR2 YYDKDF, per germline (reference sequence). V lost 0 bases to trimming and J lost 4 bases, with 12 bases between them. The CDR3 is made up of 16 amino acids. For the CDR3, the DNA is TGTGCCACCAGCAGAGATCGAGGATCAGTTAATGAAAAACTGTTTTTT. It is translated as CATSRDRGSVNEKLFF.

This clonotype was counted between two and nine times. This sequence joins TRBV29-1 and TRBJ1-2, with 7 bases that match TRBD1. V trimming: 6 bases; J trimming: 6 bases; junction bases outside the gene matches: 7. The CDR3 sequence is 12 residues long. Looked up from germline, CDR1 is SQVTM and CDR2 is ANQGSEA. The CDR3 region has the DNA TGCAGCGTGGACGACAGGGTCAATGGCTACACCTTC. Residues: CSVDDRVNGYTF. The complete variable domain, with remaining parts taken from reference TRBV29-1 and TRBJ1-2, reads SAVISQKPSRDICQRGTSLTIQCQVDSQVTMMFWYRQQPGQSLTLIATANQGSEATYESGFVIDKFPISRPNLTFSTLTVSNMSPEDSSIYLCSVDDRVNGYTFGSGTRLTVV.